This passage covers 9 T cell receptor beta chains from one sample sequenced in a study of T cells after yellow fever vaccination. TCRdb fed the 5' RACE reads into MiXCR, producing one record per CDR3 protein. The sample has about 230,000 distinct CDR3 sequences, 6.7% seen once; the top ten hold 0.85% to 1.2%. This material consisted of CD4+ T cells sorted from PBMCs, taken on the day of the yellow fever booster vaccination. These receptors came from a man aged 25-40 years who received the YFV17D yellow fever vaccine.

V is TRBV5-1 and J is TRBJ1-3, with a weak D call TRBD1 (5 bases). CDR3 size: 14 residues. Between the trimmed V and J ends, which lost 8 bases and 0 bases, there was a span of 12 bases. Germline V gives CDR1 SGHRS, CDR2 YFSETQ. The chain's CDR3 is CARRDGYSGNTIYF. The CDR3 DNA reads TGCGCCAGACGGGACGGATACTCTGGAAACACCATATATTTT.

V and J are TRBV3-1 and TRBJ1-6; TRBD1 might be the D (5 bases). The CDR3 covers 15 residues. The V end was cut by 4 bases, the J end by 7 bases, with 14 bases between. Per germline, CDR1 LGHDT and CDR2 YNNKEL (reference sequence). The CDR3 loop reads CASSPTGTENSPLHF. CDR3 sequence (DNA): TGTGCCAGCAGCCCGACCGGGACGGAAAATTCACCCCTCCACTTT.

As for this clonotype: Given a much more abundant clone one base away, this may be a read error. This chain links TRBV20-1 with TRBJ2-7; D possibly corresponds to TRBD1 (6 bases). The ends were cut back, 7 bases at V and 4 bases at J, with 14 bases in the middle. Germline V gives CDR1 DFQATT, CDR2 SNEGSKA (reference sequence). This CDR3 is built from 12 residues. The CDR3 region is CSVGQGRYEQYF. Written as DNA, the CDR3 is TGCAGTGTGGGGCAGGGGAGATACGAGCAGTACTTC.

This clonotype turned up a few times. The chain couples TRBV5-5 to TRBJ2-3, with 8 nucleotides matching TRBD2. The CDR3 is made up of 15 amino acids. V shed 0 bases and J 4 bases; nucleotides not matched to a gene: 4. Per germline, CDR1 SGHKS and CDR2 YYEKEE (reference sequence). This chain's CDR3 is CASSLVLAGPDTQYF. CDR3 coding DNA: TGTGCCAGCAGCTTGGTGTTAGCGGGGCCAGATACGCAGTATTTT.

This clonotype occurred a few times. This sequence joins TRBV29-1 and TRBJ2-1; 7 bases match TRBD2. Germline CDR1 is SQVTM and CDR2 is ANQGSEA. This CDR3 contains 15 residues. The J segment lost 5 bases and the V segment lost 5 bases, leaving 12 bases of the junction unmatched. The CDR3 region is CSVLREGGTNNEQFF. CDR3 nucleotides: TGCAGCGTTCTGCGAGAGGGCGGGACTAACAATGAGCAGTTCTTC.

The rearrangement joins TRBV28 to TRBJ1-3; D might be TRBD1 (5 bases). In germline, CDR1 is MDHEN, CDR2 SYDVKM. V gave up 5 bases and J gave up 2 bases, with 13 bases separating them. The CDR3 loop spans 15 amino acids. Here the CDR3 DNA reads TGTGCCAGCAGTCCCTCGGGGGGGACTGGAAACACCATATATTTT. Translating gives CASSPSGGTGNTIYF.

The rearrangement links TRBV29-1 to TRBJ1-2; TRBD1 matches at 12 bases. Germline CDR1 is SQVTM and CDR2 is ANQGSEA. The CDR3 consists of 13 residues. V was clipped by 7 bases and J by 6 bases; unmatched bases: 6. The CDR3 nucleotides read TGCAGCGCCGGGACAGGGGGCGTAGATGGCTACACCTTC. Residues: CSAGTGGVDGYTF.

This chain joins TRBV7-2 and TRBJ2-2, with TRBD2 as a possible D gene (6 bases). Germline V lookup: CDR1 SGHTA, CDR2 FQGNSA. The CDR3 has 13 residues. Between the trimmed V and J ends, which lost 6 bases and 4 bases, there was a span of 9 bases. Here the CDR3 DNA reads TGTGCCAGCAGAGCGGGTACCACCGGGGAGCTGTTTTTT. Translation gives CASRAGTTGELFF.

This clonotype was seen a handful of times. This chain uses TRBV14 with TRBJ2-5, with 7 bases lining up with TRBD2. The CDR3 has 15 amino acids. Germline V lookup: CDR1 SGHDN, CDR2 FVKESK. V gave up 2 bases and J gave up 1 base; unmatched junction bases: 4. The CDR3 loop is CASSQQAGLQETQYF. Written as DNA, the CDR3 is TGTGCCAGCAGCCAACAAGCGGGACTCCAAGAGACCCAGTACTTC.